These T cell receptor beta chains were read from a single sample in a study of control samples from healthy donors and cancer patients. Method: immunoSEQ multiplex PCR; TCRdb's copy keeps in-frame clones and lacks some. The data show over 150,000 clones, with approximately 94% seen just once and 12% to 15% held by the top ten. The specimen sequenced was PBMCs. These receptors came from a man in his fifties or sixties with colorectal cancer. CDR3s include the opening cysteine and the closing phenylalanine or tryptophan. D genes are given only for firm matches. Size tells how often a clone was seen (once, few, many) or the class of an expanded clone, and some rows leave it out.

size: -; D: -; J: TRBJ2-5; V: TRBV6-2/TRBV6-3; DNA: TGTGCCAGCAGCCAACCACAGACCCAGTACTTC; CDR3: CASSQPQTQYF
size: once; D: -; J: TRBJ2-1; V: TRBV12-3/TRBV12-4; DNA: TGTGCCAGCAGTTCCTACAATGAGCAGTTCTTC; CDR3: CASSSYNEQFF
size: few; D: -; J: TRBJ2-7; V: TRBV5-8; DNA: TGTGCCAGCAGCTCGAACTACGAGCAGTACTTC; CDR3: CASSSNYEQYF
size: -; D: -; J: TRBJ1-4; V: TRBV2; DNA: TGTGCCAGCAATATTGGTGGGTCTAATGAAAAACTGTTTTTT; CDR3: CASNIGGSNEKLFF
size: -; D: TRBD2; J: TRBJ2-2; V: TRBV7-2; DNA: TGTGCCAGCAGCTTAGCGGGGGGGAAGACCGGGGAGCTGTTTTTT; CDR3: CASSLAGGKTGELFF
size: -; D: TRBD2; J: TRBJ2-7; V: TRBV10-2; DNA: TGCGCCAGCAAACTAGCGGTCTCCTACGAGCAGTACTTC; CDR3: CASKLAVSYEQYF
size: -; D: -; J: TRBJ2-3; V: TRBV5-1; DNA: TGCGCCAGCAGCCGTGGAGGGGATGTCGGCACAGATACGCAGTATTTT; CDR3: CASSRGGDVGTDTQYF
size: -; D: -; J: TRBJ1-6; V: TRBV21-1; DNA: TGTGCCAGCAGCAAAGAGTCGGCAGGGGAAAATTCACCCCTCCACTTT; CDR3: CASSKESAGENSPLHF
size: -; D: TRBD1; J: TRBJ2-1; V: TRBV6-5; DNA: TGTGCCAGCAGCCCCGGGACAGCTTATTACAATGAGCAGTTCTTC; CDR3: CASSPGTAYYNEQFF
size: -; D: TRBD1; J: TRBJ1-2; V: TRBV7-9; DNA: TGTGCCAGCAGCTACGGGACAGGCGCTACTGGGGGCTACACCTTC; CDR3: CASSYGTGATGGYTF
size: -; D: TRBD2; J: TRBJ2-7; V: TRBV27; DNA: TGTGCCAGCAGTACCGGGACTAGCGGGAGCTACGAGCAGTACTTC; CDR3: CASSTGTSGSYEQYF
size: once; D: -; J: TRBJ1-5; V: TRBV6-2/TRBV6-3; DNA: TGTGCCAGCAGTTACGGCGAGGGCAATCAGCCCCAGCATTTT; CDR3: CASSYGEGNQPQHF
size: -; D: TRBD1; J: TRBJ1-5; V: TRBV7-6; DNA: TGTGCCAGCAGAGCGACAGGGGGCTTAGGTCAGCCCCAGCATTTT; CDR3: CASRATGGLGQPQHF
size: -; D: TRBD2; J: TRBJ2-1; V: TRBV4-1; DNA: TGCGCCAGCAGCCAGGTCCTTCTAGCGGGGGGGCTCAATGAGCAGTTCTTC; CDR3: CASSQVLLAGGLNEQFF
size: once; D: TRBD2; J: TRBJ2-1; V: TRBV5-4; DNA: TGTGCCAGCAGCTTGCCTAGCGGGGCCTCCTACAATGAGCAGTTCTTC; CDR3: CASSLPSGASYNEQFF
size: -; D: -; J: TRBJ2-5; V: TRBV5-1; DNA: TGCGCCAGTCGGGACTTAGCGTCGGAGACCCAGTACTTC; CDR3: CASRDLASETQYF
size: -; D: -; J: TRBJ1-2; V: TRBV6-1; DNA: TGTGCCAGCAGTGAGGGCATAAACTCCTATGGCTACACCTTC; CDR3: CASSEGINSYGYTF
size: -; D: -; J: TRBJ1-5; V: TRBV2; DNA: TGTGCCGAAGGGCCAGGTAGCAATCAGCCCCAGCATTTT; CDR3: CAEGPGSNQPQHF
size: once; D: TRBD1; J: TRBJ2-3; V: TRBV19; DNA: TGTGCCAGTAGTTCGACAGGGTTAGTAGCAGATACGCAGTATTTT; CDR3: CASSSTGLVADTQYF
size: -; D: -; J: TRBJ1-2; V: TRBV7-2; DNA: TGTGCCAGCAGCCAACAGGGAGCAATTCGAGGCTACACCTTC; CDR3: CASSQQGAIRGYTF
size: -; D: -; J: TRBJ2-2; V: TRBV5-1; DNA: TGCGCCAGCAGCTTGGAGGGCTCCACCGGGGAGCTGTTTTTT; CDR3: CASSLEGSTGELFF
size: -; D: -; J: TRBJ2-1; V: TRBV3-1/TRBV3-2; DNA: TGTGCCAGCAGTTATACGGATAGGCGTTGGAATGAGCAGTTCTTC; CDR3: CASSYTDRRWNEQFF
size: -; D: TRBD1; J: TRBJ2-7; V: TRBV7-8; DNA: TGTGCCAGCAGCCCAGGTGGGACAGGGGCCCTCGAGTGGTCGGGGCAGTACTTC; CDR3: CASSPGGTGALEWSGQYF
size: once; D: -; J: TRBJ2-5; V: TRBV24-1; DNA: TGTGCCACCAGTGATTTTTCGCCCCGAGATGGGGGAGAGACCCAGTACTTC; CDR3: CATSDFSPRDGGETQYF
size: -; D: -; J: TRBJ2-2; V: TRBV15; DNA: TGTGCCACCCACCCGATTGGACAAGCCACCGGGGAGCTGTTTTTT; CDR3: CATHPIGQATGELFF
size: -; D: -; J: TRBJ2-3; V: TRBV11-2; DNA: TGTGCCAGCAGCCCGGTCGTTCTCACAGATACGCAGTATTTT; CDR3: CASSPVVLTDTQYF
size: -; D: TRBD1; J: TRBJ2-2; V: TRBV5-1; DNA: TGCGCCAGCAGCTGGCAGGGGGCGGGCACCGGGGAGCTGTTTTTT; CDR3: CASSWQGAGTGELFF
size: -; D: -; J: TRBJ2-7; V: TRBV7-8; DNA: TGTGCCAGCAGCTTAGGGGGACAGTCTAGCGGCTTTTCGAACTTC; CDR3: CASSLGGQSSGFSNF
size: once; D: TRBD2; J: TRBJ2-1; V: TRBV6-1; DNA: TGTGCCAGCAGTGAAACTCCGCTAGCGGGGGATTTAAATGAGCAGTTCTTC; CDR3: CASSETPLAGDLNEQFF
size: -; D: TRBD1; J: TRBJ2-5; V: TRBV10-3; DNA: TGTGCCATCAGTGAGTCCGATGGACAGGGGGCGGGAGAGACCCAGTACTTC; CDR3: CAISESDGQGAGETQYF
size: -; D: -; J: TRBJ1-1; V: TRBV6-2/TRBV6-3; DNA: TGTGCCAGCAGTTACTCGAAAGGGGAAGAGGGTTTCTTT; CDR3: CASSYSKGEEGFF
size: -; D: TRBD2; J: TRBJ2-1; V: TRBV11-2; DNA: TGTGCCAGCAGCTTAAAGGAGATAAGCGGGGGTTCCTACAATGAGCAGTTCTTC; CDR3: CASSLKEISGGSYNEQFF
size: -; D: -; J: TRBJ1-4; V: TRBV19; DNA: TGTGCCAGTAGTATAGATGGGGTCCGGGCTAATGAAAAACTGTTTTTT; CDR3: CASSIDGVRANEKLFF
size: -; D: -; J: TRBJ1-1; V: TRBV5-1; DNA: TGCGCCAGCAGCTTGTATGGCGGAGTGAACACTGAAGCTTTCTTT; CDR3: CASSLYGGVNTEAFF
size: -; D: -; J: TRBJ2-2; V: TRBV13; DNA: TGTGCCAGCAGCTACCTCATCCGAGGACGGACCGGGGAGCTGTTTTTT; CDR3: CASSYLIRGRTGELFF
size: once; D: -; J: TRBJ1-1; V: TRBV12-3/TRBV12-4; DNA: TGTGCCAGCAGTTCTATGGGTATCACTGAAGCTTTCTTT; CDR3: CASSSMGITEAFF
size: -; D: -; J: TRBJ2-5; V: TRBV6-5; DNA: TGTGCCAGCAAGGAGGAGGGGAAAGAGACCCAGTACTTC; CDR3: CASKEEGKETQYF
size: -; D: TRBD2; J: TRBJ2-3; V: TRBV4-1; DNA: TGCGCCAGCAGCCACCAGCGGGGGGCGGGCACAGATACGCAGTATTTT; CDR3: CASSHQRGAGTDTQYF
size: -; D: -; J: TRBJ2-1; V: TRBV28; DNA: TGTGCCAGCAGTCGGGACTCCAGCTCCTACAATGAGCAGTTCTTC; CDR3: CASSRDSSSYNEQFF
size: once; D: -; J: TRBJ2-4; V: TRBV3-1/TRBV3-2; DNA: TGTGCCAGCAGCCAAGTACCCCTATCCAAACAAGGGCTAGCCAAAAACATTCAGTACTTC; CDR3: CASSQVPLSKQGLAKNIQYF
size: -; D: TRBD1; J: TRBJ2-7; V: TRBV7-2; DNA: TGTGCCAGCAGCTTAGGACAGGGGGCTTTAGGCGAGCAGTACTTC; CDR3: CASSLGQGALGEQYF
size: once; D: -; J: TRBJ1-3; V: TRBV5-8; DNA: TGTGCCAGCAGCCTGGTTGGAAACACCATATATTTT; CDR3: CASSLVGNTIYF
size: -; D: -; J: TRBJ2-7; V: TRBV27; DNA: TGTGCCAGCAGTTTCGGACTCCCGAGCTCCTACGAGCAGTACTTC; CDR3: CASSFGLPSSYEQYF
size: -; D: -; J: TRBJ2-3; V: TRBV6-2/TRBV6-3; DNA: TGTGCCAGCAGTCGATGGGATACGCAGTATTTT; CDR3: CASSRWDTQYF
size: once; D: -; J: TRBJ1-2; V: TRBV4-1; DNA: TGCGCCAGCAGCCTAGCCCAGGGGGGCTACACCTTC; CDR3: CASSLAQGGYTF
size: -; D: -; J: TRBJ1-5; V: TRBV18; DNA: TGTGCCAGCTCACCACCGGGAGGGATCTCCTATCAGCCCCAGCATTTT; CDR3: CASSPPGGISYQPQHF
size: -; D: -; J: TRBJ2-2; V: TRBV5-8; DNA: TGTGCCAGCAGCTTGGGACTGCAGAACACCGGGGAGCTGTTTTTT; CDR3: CASSLGLQNTGELFF
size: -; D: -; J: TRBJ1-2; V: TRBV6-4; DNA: TGTGCCAGCTCCGTGGGGGGGGCTTCTGGCTACACCTTC; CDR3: CASSVGGASGYTF
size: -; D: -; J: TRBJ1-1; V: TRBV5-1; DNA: TGCGCCAGCAGCTTGGCGGCCGGGAACACTGAAGCTTTCTTT; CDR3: CASSLAAGNTEAFF
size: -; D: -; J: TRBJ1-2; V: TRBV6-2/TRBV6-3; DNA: TGTGCCAGCAGTTACTCTAGGGGAAATGGCTACACCTTC; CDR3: CASSYSRGNGYTF
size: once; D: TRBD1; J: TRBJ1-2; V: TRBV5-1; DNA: TGCGCCAGCAGTCGAGACAGGGAGAGCTATGGCTACACCTTC; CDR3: CASSRDRESYGYTF
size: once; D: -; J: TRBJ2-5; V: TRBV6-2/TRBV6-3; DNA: TGTGCCAGCAGTTACTCGGCGGGGGCCCAAGAGACCCAGTACTTC; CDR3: CASSYSAGAQETQYF
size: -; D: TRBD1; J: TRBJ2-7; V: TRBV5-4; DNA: TGTGCCAGCAGCTTTGGGACAGGCCCTCGAGAGCAGTACTTC; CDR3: CASSFGTGPREQYF
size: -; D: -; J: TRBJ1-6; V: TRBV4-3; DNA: TGCGCCAGCAGCCAAGTGGAGGTTTCACCCCTCCACTTT; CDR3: CASSQVEVSPLHF
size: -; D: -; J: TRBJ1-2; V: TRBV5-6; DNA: TGTGCCAGCAGCGGGGACACCTTCCTCAACTATGGCTACACCTTC; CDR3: CASSGDTFLNYGYTF